One and the same sample provided the 27 T cell receptor beta chains below, sequenced in a study of T cell repertoires in cytomegalovirus infection. What these receptors recognize is not known. MiXCR, run by TCRdb on the reads, gives a single entry per CDR3 protein. The sample includes about 920,000 distinct CDR3 sequences, roughly 30% of them seen just once. Sequencing used cultured CD8+ T cells from PBMCs, obtained from culture after CMV antigen stimulation. Every receptor here comes from a human donor in good health (CMV status not recorded). Some clones in this sample may be carry-over from other donors' samples.

This clonotype was observed many times. The chain carries TRBV7-8 and TRBJ1-1, with unresolved D. Germline-derived CDR1 and CDR2 are SGHVS and FQNEAQ. This CDR3 is 15 amino acids long. Trimming shortened V by 3 bases and J by 0 bases, and 11 bases separated the two germline ends. The DNA of the CDR3 is TGTGCCAGCAGCTTCCCCACCGGCATGAACACTGAAGCTTTCTTT. It yields the protein CASSFPTGMNTEAFF. The full variable domain, its missing parts supplied by reference TRBV7-8 and TRBJ1-1, is GAGVSQSPRYKVAKRGQDVALRCDPISGHVSLFWYQQALGQGPEFLTYFQNEAQLDKSGLPSDRFFAERPEGSVSTLKIQRTQQEDSAVYLCASSFPTGMNTEAFFGQGTRLTVV.

In this sample, this clonotype turned up many times. This chain connects TRBV7-9 to TRBJ1-5, with 8 bases aligning to TRBD1. CDR1 is SEHNR, CDR2 FQNEAQ, per germline (reference sequence). The CDR3 is made up of 15 amino acids. V shed 5 bases, J shed 8 bases, and the junction held 11 bases outside the gene matches. The CDR3 nucleotides are TGTGCCAGCAGCCCGACAGGGGCTCTTGCCGAGCCCCAGCATTTT. It translates to CASSPTGALAEPQHF. Full variable domain (missing parts from reference TRBV7-9 and TRBJ1-5): DTGVSQNPRHKITKRGQNVTFRCDPISEHNRLYWYRQTLGQGPEFLTYFQNEAQLEKSRLLSDRFSAERPKGSFSTLEIQRTEQGDSAMYLCASSPTGALAEPQHFGDGTRLSIL.

Only one count was recorded for this clonotype. The chain employs TRBV27 and TRBJ2-3, with D possibly TRBD2 on 5 matching bases. Per germline, CDR1 MNHEY and CDR2 SMNVEV (reference sequence). Trimming removed 3 bases from V and 0 bases from J, with 10 bases in between. The CDR3 is 15 amino acids. In DNA, the CDR3 is TGTGCCAGCAGTTTGCCGGGGATCAGCACAGATACGCAGTATTTT. Protein sequence: CASSLPGISTDTQYF.

This clonotype has a handful of counts. The chain links TRBV28 to TRBJ2-2; D ambiguous. This CDR3 is 12 amino acids long. Germline lookup yields CDR1 MDHEN and CDR2 SYDVKM. V was trimmed by 5 bases and J by 6 bases, leaving 7 bases between them. In DNA form, the CDR3 reads TGTGCCAGCAGTGACGTCCCCGGGGAGCTGTTTTTT. Translated: CASSDVPGELFF.

This clonotype was seen only a few times. This chain uses TRBV4-1 with TRBJ2-1; D is uncertain. Germline V gene sequence: CDR1 MGHRA, CDR2 YSYEKL. This CDR3 has 16 residues. Trimming took 5 bases from V and 6 from J, leaving 20 bases between them. The CDR3 DNA follows: TGCGCCAGCAGCGCCCGCAGTACCCTGGCTTCCAATGAGCAGTTCTTC. Encoded protein: CASSARSTLASNEQFF.

The gene calls are TRBV10-3 and TRBJ2-1, with TRBD2 as a possible D gene (6 bases). CDR1 and CDR2 (germline): ENHRY, SYGVKD. There are 16 residues in the CDR3. Trimming left V 0 bases short and J 2 bases short, with 11 bases between. The CDR3 spells CAISESEGRTYNEQFF. CDR3 in DNA: TGTGCCATCAGTGAGTCGGAGGGCCGAACCTACAATGAGCAGTTCTTC.

This chain connects TRBV6-5 to TRBJ2-5, with D unresolved. With 2 bases removed from V and 5 bases from J, the gap between germline ends came to 21 bases. The CDR3 is 17 amino acids. Germline values: CDR1 MNHEY, CDR2 SVGAGI. The CDR3 DNA follows: TGTGCCAGCAGTTACAGTTACTCAGGAGTCGTGGGCGAGACCCAGTACTTC. It encodes CASSYSYSGVVGETQYF.

This clonotype has just a few counts. The CDR3 sequence: CASSSFRRGITGELFF. In DNA form, the CDR3 reads TGTGCCAGCAGCTCCTTTCGACGGGGGATCACCGGGGAGCTGTTTTTT. The chain couples TRBV7-3 to TRBJ2-2; maybe TRBD2 (6 bases). There are 16 residues in the CDR3. CDR1 is SGHTA, CDR2 FQGTGA, per germline. Trimming stripped 4 bases from V and 4 bases from J, with 16 bases between. The complete variable domain, with remaining parts taken from reference TRBV7-3 and TRBJ2-2, reads GAGVSQTPSNKVTEKGKYVELRCDPISGHTALYWYRQSLGQGPEFLIYFQGTGAADDSGLPNDRFFAVRPEGSVSTLKIQRTERGDSAVYLCASSSFRRGITGELFFGEGSRLTVL.

The rearrangement links TRBV24-1 to TRBJ2-1; possible D gene TRBD1, 5 bases. The CDR3 extends over 14 amino acids. Germline values: CDR1 KGHDR, CDR2 SFDVKD. V gave up 3 bases and J gave up 4 bases, with 9 bases separating them. The CDR3 DNA sequence: TGTGCCACCAGTGATCCGGACACATACAATGAGCAGTTCTTC. It encodes CATSDPDTYNEQFF.

This clonotype appeared a few times. The rearrangement uses TRBV15 and TRBJ2-5; D remains ambiguous. Trimming cost V 9 bases and J 1 base, with 18 bases left between them. The CDR3 contains 15 residues. Germline V gene lookup returns CDR1 LNHNV and CDR2 YYDKDF (reference sequence). The CDR3 sequence is CATIQVGSPQETQYF. The CDR3 nucleotides are TGTGCCACTATTCAAGTTGGTTCCCCCCAAGAGACCCAGTACTTC.

The chain combines TRBV12-3 or TRBV12-4 with TRBJ1-2; D is ambiguous. The CDR3 is 19 amino acids. Deletions cut 5 bases from V and 4 bases from J, with 29 bases between. CDR3 loop: CASSGIDGQSVLPFYGYTF. The DNA of the CDR3 is TGTGCCAGCAGTGGGATCGATGGGCAGTCCGTCCTGCCCTTCTATGGCTACACCTTC.

Points on this clonotype: Just one base apart from a much larger clone, this may be a read error. V and J are TRBV7-6 and TRBJ1-4, with no clear D. The CDR3 extends over 11 amino acids. The V end lost 3 bases, the J end lost 10 bases, and 6 bases lay between the germline ends. CDR1 and CDR2 from the germline V gene are SGHVS and FNYEAQ. CDR3 protein: CASSFEGKLFF. CDR3 in DNA: TGTGCCAGCAGCTTCGAGGGAAAACTGTTTTTT.

This clonotype was detected many times. The genes are TRBV7-8 and TRBJ1-1; D is uncertain. CDR1 is SGHVS and CDR2 is FQNEAQ in the germline V gene. The CDR3 spans 14 residues. The V and J ends lost 1 base and 4 bases respectively, with 10 bases between them. CDR3 DNA sequence: TGTGCCAGCAGCTTAGGGGTATCGGGCACTGAAGCTTTCTTT. It specifies CASSLGVSGTEAFF.

This clonotype was counted a few times. The CDR3 DNA reads TGTGCCAGCAGCCAAGATATTAGCGGGGGAAATTCGAACACCGGGGAGCTGTTTTTT. Encoded protein: CASSQDISGGNSNTGELFF. The chain carries TRBV3-1 and TRBJ2-2, with TRBD2 identical over 9 bases. CDR1 is LGHDT, CDR2 YNNKEL, per germline (reference sequence). CDR3 length equals 19 residues. V shed 0 bases and J 0 bases; nucleotides not matched to a gene: 8. Supplemented by reference TRBV3-1 and TRBJ2-2, the full variable domain reads DTAVSQTPKYLVTQMGNDKSIKCEQNLGHDTMYWYKQDSKKFLKIMFSYNNKELIINETVPNRFSPKSPDKAHLNLHINSLELGDSAVYFCASSQDISGGNSNTGELFFGEGSRLTVL.

This clonotype appeared a few times. The CDR3: CASRRGSETQYF. As DNA, the CDR3 is TGTGCCAGCAGGCGGGGGAGCGAGACCCAGTACTTC. The chain recombines TRBV7-8 with TRBJ2-5; 7 bases agree with TRBD2. The CDR3 contains 12 residues. CDR1 SGHVS and CDR2 FQNEAQ come from the germline V gene. V dropped 6 bases and J dropped 5; count of bases not matched to a gene: 3. Filled out from reference TRBV7-8 and TRBJ2-5, the complete variable domain reads GAGVSQSPRYKVAKRGQDVALRCDPISGHVSLFWYQQALGQGPEFLTYFQNEAQLDKSGLPSDRFFAERPEGSVSTLKIQRTQQEDSAVYLCASRRGSETQYFGPGTRLLVL.

The CDR3 sequence is CASSLVGDSLQEQYV. As DNA, the CDR3 is TGTGCCAGCAGTTTAGTGGGGGACAGCCTCCAGGAGCAGTACGTC. The chain recombines TRBV27 with TRBJ2-7; 7 bases map to TRBD1. V lost 2 bases and J lost 7; bases outside the gene matches: 11. Germline V CDR1 and CDR2: MNHEY, SMNVEV (reference sequence). CDR3 size: 15 residues.

This clonotype was found a few times. The chain recombines TRBV27 with TRBJ2-2; D tentatively fits TRBD1 or TRBD2 (5 bases each). The germline gives CDR1 MNHEY, CDR2 SMNVEV (reference sequence). Between the trimmed V and J ends, which lost 5 bases and 4 bases, there was a span of 20 bases. The CDR3 loop spans 17 amino acids. The CDR3 nucleotides read TGTGCCAGCAGTCGTCCGGGATCTCAAAGGGGCACCGGGGAGCTGTTTTTT. Translating it yields CASSRPGSQRGTGELFF.

This clonotype appeared a few times. This chain uses TRBV19 with TRBJ2-7; 7 bases agree with TRBD1. The trim removed 7 bases at V and 1 base at J, leaving 10 bases unmatched. Germline values: CDR1 LNHDA, CDR2 SQIVND (reference sequence). CDR3 length equals 15 residues. In nucleotides, the CDR3 is TGTGCCAGTACCCGATCCGGGACAGAGTCCTACGAGCAGTACTTC. This sequence encodes CASTRSGTESYEQYF. Drawing the rest from reference TRBV19 and TRBJ2-7, the complete variable domain is DGGITQSPKYLFRKEGQNVTLSCEQNLNHDAMYWYRQDPGQGLRLIYYSQIVNDFQKGDIAEGYSVSREKKESFPLTVTSAQKNPTAFYLCASTRSGTESYEQYFGPGTRLTVT.

This chain uses TRBV12-3 or TRBV12-4 with TRBJ1-4; the D gene is possibly TRBD1 (5 bases). Trimming stripped 3 bases from V and 13 bases from J, with 15 bases between. The CDR3 has 13 amino acids. CDR3 loop: CASSLTAYGGLFF. In nucleotides, the CDR3 is TGTGCCAGCAGTTTGACAGCTTATGGAGGACTGTTTTTT.

A few counts support this clonotype. The V call is TRBV6-2 or TRBV6-3, the J call TRBJ1-1; unclear D gene. Trimming removed 1 base at V and 7 bases at J, with 7 bases between. The CDR3 loop spans 12 amino acids. The germline V gene encodes CDR1 MNHEY and CDR2 SVGEGT. DNA of the CDR3: TGTGCCAGCAGTTACTTTGGGGATGAAGCTTTCTTT. Its protein product is CASSYFGDEAFF.

This chain uses TRBV7-3 with TRBJ2-1; D perhaps matches TRBD1 (5 bases). This CDR3 is 15 amino acids long. V lost 5 bases, J lost 9 bases, and 20 bases lay in between. Germline assignment: CDR1 SGHTA and CDR2 FQGTGA. Here the CDR3 DNA reads TGTGCCAGCAGCCACGAACAGGTATCGATAGGTGAGCAGTTCTTC. Encoded protein: CASSHEQVSIGEQFF.

About this clonotype itself: The junction shows a germline mismatch at one end, possibly a read error. The V and J genes are TRBV4-1 and TRBJ1-1, with a weak D call TRBD1 (5 bases). CDR3 size: 15 residues. CDR1 MGHRA and CDR2 YSYEKL come from the germline V gene. This CDR3 reads CASSQRGTPRAEAFF. The CDR3 region has the DNA TGTGCCAGCAGCCAAAGGGGTACCCCTCGGGCTGAAGCTTTCTTT.

The chain recombines TRBV6-2 or TRBV6-3 with TRBJ1-2; TRBD1 matches at 7 bases. Trimming took 6 bases from V and 2 from J; bases not matched to a gene: 15. Germline-derived CDR1 and CDR2 are MNHEY and SVGEGT. The CDR3 sequence is 17 residues long. The CDR3 coding sequence is TGTGCCAGCAGCCAGATGCATCGTGGACAGGCAAACTATGGCTACACCTTC. Protein product: CASSQMHRGQANYGYTF.

The sample holds a few counts of this clonotype. This chain joins TRBV7-6 and TRBJ2-7, with no clear D. Germline V lookup: CDR1 SGHVS, CDR2 FNYEAQ. CDR3 length: 13 amino acids. Between the trimmed V and J ends, which lost 3 bases and 6 bases, there was a span of 12 bases. CDR3 coding DNA: TGTGCCAGCAGCTTTGAAGTAGGAACCGAGCAGTACTTC. This translates into CASSFEVGTEQYF.

This clonotype has a handful of counts. V usage is TRBV7-9 and J usage is TRBJ2-5, with D possibly matching TRBD1 (5 bases). This CDR3 has 15 amino acids. With 2 bases removed from V and 3 bases from J, the gap between germline ends came to 13 bases. The germline gives CDR1 SEHNR, CDR2 FQNEAQ (reference sequence). Here the CDR3 reads CASSLKRGGKETQYF. The CDR3 coding sequence is TGTGCCAGCAGCTTAAAAAGGGGCGGTAAAGAGACCCAGTACTTC.

This clonotype has more than one count but fewer than ten. V is TRBV13 and J is TRBJ1-5; D is perhaps TRBD1 (6 bases). V dropped 3 bases and J dropped 7 bases, with 13 bases sitting between them. CDR1 PRHDT and CDR2 FYEKMQ come from the germline V gene (reference sequence). The CDR3 is made up of 14 amino acids. CDR3: CASSLRGGGQPQHF. CDR3 nucleotides: TGTGCCAGCAGCTTGCGAGGGGGGGGCCAGCCCCAGCATTTT.

This clonotype was observed a few times. CDR3 nucleotides: TGTGCCAGTAGCAATCGCGCGGGACCATTCTCCAATGAGCAGTTCTTC. This translates into CASSNRAGPFSNEQFF. The chain uses TRBV19 and TRBJ2-1; tentatively, D is TRBD2 (6 bases). Germline CDR1 is LNHDA and CDR2 is SQIVND (reference sequence). This CDR3 is 16 amino acids long. The V and J ends lost 6 bases and 6 bases respectively, with 21 bases between them. The entire variable domain, with the rest obtained from reference TRBV19 and TRBJ2-1, is as follows: DGGITQSPKYLFRKEGQNVTLSCEQNLNHDAMYWYRQDPGQGLRLIYYSQIVNDFQKGDIAEGYSVSREKKESFPLTVTSAQKNPTAFYLCASSNRAGPFSNEQFFGPGTRLTVL.